The following is a T cell receptor (beta chain) sequence with its context. Antigen specificity is unknown. The data were taken from a study of PD-1 blockade in classical Hodgkin lymphoma. Study background: It was nivolumab at 3 mg/kg, given intravenously every 2 weeks, that patients received.

The V and J ends lost 0 bases and 3 bases, in that order; junction bases with no gene match: 4. CDR3 length: 16 amino acids. Looked up from germline, CDR1 is SGHRS and CDR2 is YFSETQ. Sequencing was performed with immunoSEQ multiplex PCR; in TCRdb, only in-frame clones are kept and a portion is missing. The table records approximately 27,000 clones, 65% to 75% of them present only once. Every single patient, without exception, relapsed after autologous stem cell transplantation, and brentuximab vedotin exposure varied. Study-level findings and limits: A reduction in baseline TCR diversity was reportedly seen in newly diagnosed patients relative to healthy donors. CD4+ TCR diversity, unlike CD8+, rose significantly by C4D1.

The receptor's source is a human donor with classical Hodgkin lymphoma. This chain uses TRBV5-1 with TRBJ2-4; 9 nucleotides align to TRBD2. The source was peripheral blood mononuclear cells (PBMCs), collected before the second cycle of nivolumab. The CDR3 DNA is TGCGCCAGCAGCTTGGTAGCGGGGGCGGTCAAAAACATTCAGTACTTC. As protein: CASSLVAGAVKNIQYF.